The 3 T cell receptor beta chains below were found in one sample sequenced in a study of PD-1 blockade in classical Hodgkin lymphoma. The assay was immunoSEQ multiplex PCR, and TCRdb's table has in-frame clones only and misses some. This sample has fewer than 65,000 clones, with more than 80% found just once. Each and every patient relapsed after autologous stem cell transplantation, and patients got differing brentuximab vedotin exposure. Here the sequenced sample was peripheral blood mononuclear cells (PBMCs), taken at baseline. These receptors all stem from a human donor with classical Hodgkin lymphoma.

The chain uses TRBV27 and TRBJ2-3; D call uncertain. The CDR3 loop spans 13 amino acids. V dropped 1 base and J dropped 6 bases, with 8 bases sitting between them. Germline V gives CDR1 MNHEY, CDR2 SMNVEV (reference sequence). The CDR3 DNA sequence: TGTGCCAGCAGTTTATTTATGCACGATACGCAGTATTTT. It codes for CASSLFMHDTQYF.

The J gene is TRBJ1-1, the V gene TRBV9, with D possibly TRBD1 on 6 matching bases. The germline CDR1 and CDR2 sequences are SGDLS and YYNGEE. Trimming left V 4 bases short and J 3 bases short, with 10 bases between. The CDR3 runs 13 residues. The CDR3 coding sequence is TGTGCCAGCAGCTACCAGGGGCACACTGAAGCTTTCTTT. Translation gives CASSYQGHTEAFF.

The chain is built from TRBV5-6 and TRBJ1-2; D is possibly TRBD1 (5 bases). Germline-derived CDR1 and CDR2 are SGHDT and YYEEEE. Deletions cut 4 bases from V and 4 bases from J, with 20 bases between. The CDR3 length is 16 residues. The chain's CDR3 is CASSRRSPGGSYGYTF. The CDR3 DNA is TGTGCCAGCAGCCGTAGATCGCCCGGGGGGAGCTATGGCTACACCTTC.